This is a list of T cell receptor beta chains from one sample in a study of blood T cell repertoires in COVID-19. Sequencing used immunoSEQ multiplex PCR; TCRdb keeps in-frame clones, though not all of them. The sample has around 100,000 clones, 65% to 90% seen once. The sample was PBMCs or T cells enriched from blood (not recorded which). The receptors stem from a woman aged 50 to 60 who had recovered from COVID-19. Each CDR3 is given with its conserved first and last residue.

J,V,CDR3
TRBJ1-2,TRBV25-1,CASSESRTPNYGYTF
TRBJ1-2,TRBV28,CASGMLKQGSTDGYTF
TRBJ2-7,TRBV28,CASQGQEPHEQYF
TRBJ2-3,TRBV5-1,CASSQLGGGSLADTQYF
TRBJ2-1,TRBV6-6,CASSVPGQAHNEQFF
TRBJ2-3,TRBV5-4,CASSSTVGASPDTQYF
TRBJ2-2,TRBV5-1,CASSLDSQNTGELFF
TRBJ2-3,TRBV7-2,CASSPAGTTTDTQYF
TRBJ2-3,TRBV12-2,CASRYPGGGPVDTQYF
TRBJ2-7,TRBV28,CASSTLRDYEQYF
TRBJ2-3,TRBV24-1,CATSDQASGGRTSTDTQYF